This T cell receptor beta chain was identified during a study of blood T cell repertoires in COVID-19. Overall study: Researchers got acute and convalescent COVID-19 samples from the United States, Italy and Spain. Nucleic acid was either cDNA or gDNA, and it came from T cells, B-cell-depleted T cells, or PBMCs.

V lost 1 base, J lost 8 bases, and 8 bases stayed unmatched. The length of the CDR3 is 14 residues. The germline V gene has CDR1 GTSNPN and CDR2 SVGIG (reference sequence). Authors' methods: Counts of nucleated cells, estimated from reference gene primer amplification, were obtained. Here immunoSEQ multiplex PCR was the method, and the copy in TCRdb shows in-frame clones only, minus some. V and J calls and clone size are copied from that table; D and trimming were computed from the DNA. The data show 150,000 to 200,000 clones, with around 83% seen just once and over 10% held by the top ten. This clonotype was obtained from a man aged 70 or older who had recovered from COVID-19. The sample was peripheral blood. The chain joins TRBV30 to TRBJ2-1; 7 bases are shared with TRBD2. In DNA, the CDR3 is TGTGCCTGGAGTGAAGGCGGGAGTCGGCATGAGCAGTTCTTC. Its protein product is CAWSEGGSRHEQFF.